This T cell receptor beta chain was profiled in a study of blood T cell repertoires in COVID-19. Study context: There were acute and convalescent COVID-19 samples, and they came from the United States, Italy and Spain.

Profiled with immunoSEQ multiplex PCR; TCRdb holds only in-frame clones, not every one. This sample has about 300,000 clones, with under 90% found just once. Per germline, CDR1 WSHSY and CDR2 SAAADI. Trimming took 1 base from V and 7 from J; bases not matched to a gene: 7. There are 16 residues in the CDR3. Recovered status in Cohort 3 required two negative PCRs, clearance, or symptom resolution. Sequencing input: PBMCs or T cells enriched from blood (not recorded which). This clonotype was obtained from a woman aged 18-29 years who had recovered from COVID-19. The rearrangement joins TRBV10-2 to TRBJ2-1; 10 bases align to TRBD2. This CDR3 is CASSEFPGLASNEQFF. The CDR3 coding sequence is TGCGCCAGCAGTGAGTTCCCGGGACTAGCGTCAAATGAGCAGTTCTTC.